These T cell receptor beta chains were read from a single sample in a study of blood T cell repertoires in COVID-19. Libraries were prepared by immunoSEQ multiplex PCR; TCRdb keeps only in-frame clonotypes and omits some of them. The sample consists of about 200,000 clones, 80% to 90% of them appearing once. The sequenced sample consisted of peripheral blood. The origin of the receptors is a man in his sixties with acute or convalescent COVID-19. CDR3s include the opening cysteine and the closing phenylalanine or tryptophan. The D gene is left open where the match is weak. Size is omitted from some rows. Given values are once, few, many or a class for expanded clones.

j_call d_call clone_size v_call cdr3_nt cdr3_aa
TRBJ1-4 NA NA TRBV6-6 TGTGCCAGCAGTTACTCAGGGGAAACGAATGAAAAACTGTTTTTT CASSYSGETNEKLFF
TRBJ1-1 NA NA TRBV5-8 TGTGCCAGCAAAAGGGGAGGGGGGAACTTGAACACTGAAGCTTTCTTT CASKRGGGNLNTEAFF
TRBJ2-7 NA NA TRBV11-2 TGTGCCAGCAACGGGGACATCATACGCAGGGAGCAGTACTTC CASNGDIIRREQYF
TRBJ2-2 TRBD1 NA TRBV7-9 TGTGCCAGCAGCCGCACCGGGACAGGTGATGCCGGGGAGCTGTTTTTT CASSRTGTGDAGELFF
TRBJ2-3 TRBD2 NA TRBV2 TGTGCCAGCAGTTTAACGCCAGCGGGAAGCACAGATACGCAGTATTTT CASSLTPAGSTDTQYF
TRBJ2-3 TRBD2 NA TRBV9 TGTGCCAGCAGCGTCGGACTAGCGGGAGATTGGGATACGCAGTATTTT CASSVGLAGDWDTQYF
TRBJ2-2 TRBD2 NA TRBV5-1 TGCGCCAGCGGCGGACTAGCGGGAAATACCGGGGAGCTGTTTTTT CASGGLAGNTGELFF
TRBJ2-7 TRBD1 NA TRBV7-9 TGTGCCAGCAGCCACGGGACAGGGAGGAACTACGAGCAGTACTTC CASSHGTGRNYEQYF
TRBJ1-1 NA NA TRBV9 TGTGCCAGCAGCGCCGGGACAATTAACACTGAAGCTTTCTTT CASSAGTINTEAFF
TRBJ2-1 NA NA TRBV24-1 TGTGCCACCAGTGATCGGTCCTCCGAGCAGTTCTTC CATSDRSSEQFF
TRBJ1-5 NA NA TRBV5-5 TGTGCCAGCAGCTTGGGACAGACAGTAAATCAGCCCCAGCATTTT CASSLGQTVNQPQHF
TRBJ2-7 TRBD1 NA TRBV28 TGTGCCAGCAGTTTATCCCGATGGGGACAGGGGCCCTACGAGCAGTACTTC CASSLSRWGQGPYEQYF
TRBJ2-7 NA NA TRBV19 TGTGCCAGTAGACGCGGACAGTTAAGCTCCTACGAGCAGTACTTC CASRRGQLSSYEQYF
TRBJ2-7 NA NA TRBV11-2 TGTGCCAGCAGCCGGTGGTTGTCGCGGGAGCAGTACTTC CASSRWLSREQYF
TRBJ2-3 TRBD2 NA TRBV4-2 TGTGCCAGCAGCCTTACCGGGACTAGCGGTACAGATACGCAGTATTTT CASSLTGTSGTDTQYF
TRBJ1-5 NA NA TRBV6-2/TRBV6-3 TGTGCCAGCAGTTACTCCCCCCGTTATAGCAATCAGCCCCAGCATTTT CASSYSPRYSNQPQHF
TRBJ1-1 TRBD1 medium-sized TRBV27 TGTGCCAGCACGGTGACAGGGGGCTTGAACACTGAAGCTTTCTTT CASTVTGGLNTEAFF
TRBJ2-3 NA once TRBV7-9 TGTGCCAGCAGCTTATTAGGGGGAGAGACAGATACGCAGTATTTT CASSLLGGETDTQYF
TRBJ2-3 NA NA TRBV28 TGTGCCAGCAGTTTAATTTCCCGGGACAAAAGCACAGATACGCAGTATTTT CASSLISRDKSTDTQYF
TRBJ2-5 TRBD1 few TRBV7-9 TGTGCCAGCAGCCTTCCAGCAGGGGGAGAGACCCAGTACTTC CASSLPAGGETQYF
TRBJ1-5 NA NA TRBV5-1 TGCGCCAGCAGCCCCGGACAGCCGAGCAATCAGCCCCAGCATTTT CASSPGQPSNQPQHF
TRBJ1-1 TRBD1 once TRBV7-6 TGTGCCAGCAGCCCCAATCAAAGGACAGGGTCAGCTTTCTTT CASSPNQRTGSAFF
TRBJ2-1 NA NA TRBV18 TGTGCCAGCTCACCACCGCGGGTAAGCTCCTACAATGAGCAGTTCTTC CASSPPRVSSYNEQFF
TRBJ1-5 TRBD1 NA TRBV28 TGTGCCAGCAGCCCGATCAGGGGGTCCCGGGGCAATCAGCCCCAGCATTTT CASSPIRGSRGNQPQHF
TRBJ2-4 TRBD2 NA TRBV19 TGTGCCAGTACCCCTAGCGGTGTAGCCAAAAACATTCAGTACTTC CASTPSGVAKNIQYF
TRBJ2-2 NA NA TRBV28 TGTGCCAGTGCGAGAGGGGGAAACACCGGGGAGCTGTTTTTT CASARGGNTGELFF
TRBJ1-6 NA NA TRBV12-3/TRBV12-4 TGTGCCAGCAGGGCATCCACAAGACCCCTCCACTTT CASRASTRPLHF
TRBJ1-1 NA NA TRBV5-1 TGCGCCAGCAGCTTGGCACAGGGCCGGGACACTGAAGCTTTCTTT CASSLAQGRDTEAFF
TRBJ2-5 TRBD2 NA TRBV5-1 TGCGCCAGCAGCTTCGGGACTAGCGGGAAAGAGACCCAGTACTTC CASSFGTSGKETQYF
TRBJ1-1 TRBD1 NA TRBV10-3 TGTGCCATCAGAAAGGGACAGTCGAAGAACGAAGCTTTCTTT CAIRKGQSKNEAFF
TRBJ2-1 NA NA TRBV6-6 TGTGCCAGCAGTTACGGGGGGATAAGGAATGAGCAGTTCTTC CASSYGGIRNEQFF
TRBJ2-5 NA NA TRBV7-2 TGTGCCAGCAGCCCAGGGCACCAACAGACCCAGTACTTC CASSPGHQQTQYF
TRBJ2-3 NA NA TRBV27 TGTGCCAGCAGACCCCCAGGCACAGATACGCAGTATTTT CASRPPGTDTQYF
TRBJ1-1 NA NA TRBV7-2 TGTGCCAGCAGCTCGGTGGGGGGCACTGAAGCTTTCTTT CASSSVGGTEAFF
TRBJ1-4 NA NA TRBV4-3 TGCGCCAGCAGCCAAGGGGGGGGGTTTGCTAATGAAAAACTGTTTTTT CASSQGGGFANEKLFF
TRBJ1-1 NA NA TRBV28 TGTGCCAGCAGTTTTCTCCGACACGGCCGAAGTGGGGCTTTCTTT CASSFLRHGRSGAFF
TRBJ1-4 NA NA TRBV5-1 TGCGCCAGCAGCTTGTCGCAGATTAATGAAAAACTGTTTTTT CASSLSQINEKLFF
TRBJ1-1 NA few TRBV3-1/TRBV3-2 TGTGCCAGCAGCCAAGGCGACACTGAAGCTTTCTTT CASSQGDTEAFF
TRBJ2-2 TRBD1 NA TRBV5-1 TGCGCCAGCAGCTTGTCGGGACAGGGGTCCACCGGGGAGCTGTTTTTT CASSLSGQGSTGELFF
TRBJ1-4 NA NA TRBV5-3 TGTGCCAGAAGCTTGGCCGGCAGGGCAAGAACTAATGAAAAACTGTTTTTT CARSLAGRARTNEKLFF
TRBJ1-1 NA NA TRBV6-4 TGTGCCAGCAGATACAGGGTCTTTTCCTCTGAAGCTTTCTTT CASRYRVFSSEAFF
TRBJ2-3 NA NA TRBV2 TGTGCCAGCATGGGTACAGCTAGCACAGATACGCAGTATTTT CASMGTASTDTQYF
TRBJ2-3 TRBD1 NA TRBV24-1 TGTGCCACCAGTATTACAGGGGGAGTGACAGATACGCAGTATTTT CATSITGGVTDTQYF
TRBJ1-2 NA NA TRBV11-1 TGTGCCAGCAGCTTGCGGGAACATGGCTACACCTTC CASSLREHGYTF
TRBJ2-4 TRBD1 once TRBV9 TGTGCCAGCAACCCGACAGGGGACAAAAACATTCAGTACTTC CASNPTGDKNIQYF
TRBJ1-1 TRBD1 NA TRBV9 TGTGCCAGCAGCCCGGGACAGGGAACGGACACTGAAGCTTTCTTT CASSPGQGTDTEAFF
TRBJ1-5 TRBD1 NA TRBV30 TGTGCCTGGAGTGGACAGGGCAGTCAGCCCCAGCATTTT CAWSGQGSQPQHF
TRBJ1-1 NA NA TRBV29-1 TGCAGCGCCCTCCGCGGGAACACTGAAGCTTTCTTT CSALRGNTEAFF
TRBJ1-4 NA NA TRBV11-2 TGTGCCAGCAGCTCCCCCCGTCTCCGAAAACTGTTTTTT CASSSPRLRKLFF
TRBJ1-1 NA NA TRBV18 TGTGCCAGCTCCACCCCGAAGCCGATGAACACTGAAGCTTTCTTT CASSTPKPMNTEAFF
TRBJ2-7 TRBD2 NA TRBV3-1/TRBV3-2 TGTGCCAGCAGCCCTGGACTAGCCATGCCCTACGAGCAGTACTTC CASSPGLAMPYEQYF
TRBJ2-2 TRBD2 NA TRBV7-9 TGTGCCAGCAGCCTAGGGGGGACTAGCGGGAACACCGGGGAGCTGTTTTTT CASSLGGTSGNTGELFF
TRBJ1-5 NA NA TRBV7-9 TGTGCCAGCAGCTTAGACGGGACTGGGCAGCCCCAGCATTTT CASSLDGTGQPQHF
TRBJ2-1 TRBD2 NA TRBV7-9 TGTGCCAGCAGCGGGGGGACTAGCGGAGAGAGCTACAATGAGCAGTTCTTC CASSGGTSGESYNEQFF
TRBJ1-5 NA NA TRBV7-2 TGTGCCAGCAGATTAGACAGAGATCAGCCCCAGCATTTT CASRLDRDQPQHF
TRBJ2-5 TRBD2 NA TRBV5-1 TGCGCCAGCAGCTTGGATAGCGGGATGGGGTCGGAGACCCAGTACTTC CASSLDSGMGSETQYF
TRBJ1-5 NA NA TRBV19 TGTGCCAGTAGTATAGGGGGGGGGACCCTTCAGCAGCCCCAGCATTTT CASSIGGGTLQQPQHF